The 18 T cell receptor beta chains presented below share a single source sample, sequenced in a study of beta chain features in type 1 diabetes. Study results and caveats: Moderate yet significant TCRB CDR3 shortening was seen in Type 1 diabetes patients in all four CD4+ subsets.

Every isolated RNA sample was fully reverse transcribed, so sequencing captured expressed TCRB transcripts. Measured with immunoSEQ multiplex PCR; TCRdb has only the in-frame clones, and not every one. The table shows fewer than 200,000 clones, with about 9.4% occurring only once. Their cognate antigens are unknown. The source material was central memory CD4+ T cells from blood. These receptors all come from a young man with type 1 diabetes.

The rearrangement uses TRBV2 and TRBJ2-2, with a weak D call TRBD2 (6 bases). Germline assignment: CDR1 SNHLY and CDR2 FYNNEI. Trimming stripped 7 bases from V and 1 base from J, with 10 bases between. The CDR3 consists of 14 residues. Written as DNA, the CDR3 is TGTGCCAGCATTTTCGGGGGGAACACCGGGGAGCTGTTTTTT. Encoded protein: CASIFGGNTGELFF.

This clone has just a few counts. The chain employs TRBV19 and TRBJ2-1; the match to TRBD2 covers 15 bases. The CDR3 totals 17 residues. V dropped 3 bases and J dropped 8; count of bases not matched to a gene: 8. Germline V gene lookup returns CDR1 LNHDA and CDR2 SQIVND (reference sequence). The CDR3 DNA reads TGTGCCAGTAGTATCCCCGCCGGGACTAGCGGGAGGTATGAGCAGTTCTTC. The encoded protein is CASSIPAGTSGRYEQFF. Variable domain in full (rest from reference TRBV19 and TRBJ2-1): DGGITQSPKYLFRKEGQNVTLSCEQNLNHDAMYWYRQDPGQGLRLIYYSQIVNDFQKGDIAEGYSVSREKKESFPLTVTSAQKNPTAFYLCASSIPAGTSGRYEQFFGPGTRLTVL.

V usage is TRBV4-3 and J usage is TRBJ2-3; a weak D match, TRBD1 (6 bases). This CDR3 contains 15 residues. V lost 0 bases and J 1 base, leaving 8 bases between the germline ends. CDR1 LGHNA and CDR2 YSLEER come from the germline V gene. CDR3 coding DNA: TGCGCCAGCAGCCAAGACAGGGGAGGCACAGATACGCAGTATTTT. Translating it yields CASSQDRGGTDTQYF.

The rearrangement links TRBV5-6 to TRBJ1-2; D may be TRBD1 (5 bases). Germline V lookup: CDR1 SGHDT, CDR2 YYEEEE. V was pared by 4 bases and J by 0 bases, with 16 bases between. The CDR3 runs to 16 residues. The CDR3 region is CASSIRTKSSNYGYTF. In DNA form, the CDR3 reads TGTGCCAGCAGCATCCGGACAAAATCTTCTAACTATGGCTACACCTTC. The whole variable domain, filled in from reference TRBV5-6 and TRBJ1-2, reads DAGVTQSPTHLIKTRGQQVTLRCSPKSGHDTVSWYQQALGQGPQFIFQYYEEEERQRGNFPDRFSGHQFPNYSSELNVNALLLGDSALYLCASSIRTKSSNYGYTFGSGTRLTVV.

This clone was recorded a few times. This chain joins TRBV4-2 and TRBJ2-2, with D perhaps matching TRBD2 (5 bases). CDR1 is LGHNA and CDR2 is YNFKEQ in the germline V gene. V lost 0 bases to trimming and J lost 8 bases, with 13 bases between them. There are 15 residues in the CDR3. CDR3 DNA: TGTGCCAGCAGCCAAGATTCCGGGGAGATTGGGGAGCTGTTTTTT. It translates to CASSQDSGEIGELFF.

The chain has TRBV18 and TRBJ1-1; maybe TRBD1 (6 bases). V was cut by 2 bases and J by 7 bases, with 17 bases left in between. The CDR3 is 15 residues long. The germline gives CDR1 KGHSH, CDR2 LQKENI. The CDR3 is CASSPMQGRGNEAFF. CDR3 in DNA: TGTGCCAGCTCACCAATGCAGGGGAGGGGAAATGAAGCTTTCTTT.

This clone was counted only a few times. The chain is built from TRBV29-1 and TRBJ2-7; 11 nucleotides match TRBD1. The germline V gene encodes CDR1 SQVTM and CDR2 ANQGSEA. The ends lost 5 bases at V and 9 bases at J; junction bases unmatched: 9. CDR3 size: 13 residues. The CDR3 spells CSVSRTGGEWQYF. CDR3 in DNA: TGCAGCGTTAGCCGGACAGGGGGCGAGTGGCAGTACTTC.

This clone was counted between two and nine times. V usage is TRBV27 and J usage is TRBJ2-3; the D gene is possibly TRBD2 (6 bases). The CDR3 is 14 residues long. V shed 2 bases and J shed 5 bases, with 11 bases lying between them. Per the germline V gene, CDR1 is MNHEY and CDR2 is SMNVEV (reference sequence). In DNA, the CDR3 is TGTGCCAGCAGTTTAACGGGAGCGGGAGATACGCAGTATTTT. This gives the protein CASSLTGAGDTQYF.

There are a few counts of this clone. V usage is TRBV6-5 and J usage is TRBJ2-7; possible D gene TRBD2, 6 bases. The CDR3 covers 13 residues. Germline V gene lookup returns CDR1 MNHEY and CDR2 SVGAGI. The ends were cut back, 6 bases at V and 2 bases at J, with 11 bases in the middle. The CDR3: CASSRGVTYEQYF. Here the CDR3 DNA reads TGTGCCAGCAGCCGCGGGGTCACCTACGAGCAGTACTTC.

The gene calls are TRBV18 and TRBJ1-2; a possible D gene is TRBD1 (6 bases). Germline lookup yields CDR1 KGHSH and CDR2 LQKENI. This CDR3 comprises 16 residues. V was cut by 3 bases and J by 8 bases, with 22 bases left in between. The CDR3 reads CASSPPAKQDSRGYTF. The CDR3 nucleotides are TGTGCCAGCTCACCTCCCGCAAAACAGGACAGCCGGGGCTACACCTTC.

This chain links TRBV28 with TRBJ2-5, with D possibly TRBD2 on 6 matching bases. The end of the DNA is better explained by TRBJ2-7, so the J call may be wrong. The CDR3 length is 15 residues. CDR1 is MDHEN and CDR2 is SYDVKM in the germline V gene. CDR3 coding DNA: TGTGCCAGCACACCCCCGGGGGTGAAGGGTTACGAGCAGTACTTC. This sequence encodes CASTPPGVKGYEQYF.

This chain uses TRBV18 with TRBJ2-7; TRBD2 matches 9 bases. Unmatched junction bases numbered 16, after V lost 3 bases and J lost 4 bases. CDR1 KGHSH and CDR2 LQKENI come from the germline V gene. The CDR3 sequence is 18 residues long. The CDR3 region is CASSPRGQIAGVLYEQYF. CDR3 DNA: TGTGCCAGCTCACCCCGGGGCCAAATAGCGGGAGTTCTTTACGAGCAGTACTTC.

This clone was seen only a few times. The rearrangement uses TRBV4-3 and TRBJ2-7, with a tentative D call TRBD2 (7 bases). V was cut by 0 bases and J by 2 bases, with 17 bases left in between. The CDR3 has 17 amino acids. The germline V gene has CDR1 LGHNA and CDR2 YSLEER. CDR3 nucleotide sequence: TGCGCCAGCAGCCAAGAATTCATTGGGGGGGGCACCTACGAGCAGTACTTC. Protein: CASSQEFIGGGTYEQYF.

A few counts support this clone. J is TRBJ1-5 and V is TRBV28, with D possibly being TRBD1 (5 bases). The CDR3 is made up of 14 amino acids. V shed 2 bases and J shed 6 bases, with 11 bases lying between them. Looked up from germline, CDR1 is MDHEN and CDR2 is SYDVKM. CDR3 nucleotides: TGTGCCAGCAGTTTAAGGCAGGGCGTTCAGCCCCAGCATTTT. This sequence encodes CASSLRQGVQPQHF.

This clone was seen a handful of times. The chain couples TRBV29-1 to TRBJ2-6; weak D call: TRBD2 (7 bases). V gave up 4 bases and J gave up 2 bases, with 21 bases separating them. The CDR3 consists of 18 residues. Germline V gene data show CDR1 as SQVTM and CDR2 as ANQGSEA. CDR3 sequence (DNA): TGCAGCGTTGTAGTTCAGGGGAGGGGTGGAGCTGGGGCCAACGTCCTGACTTTC. This gives the protein CSVVVQGRGGAGANVLTF. The full variable domain, its missing parts supplied by reference TRBV29-1 and TRBJ2-6, is SAVISQKPSRDICQRGTSLTIQCQVDSQVTMMFWYRQQPGQSLTLIATANQGSEATYESGFVIDKFPISRPNLTFSTLTVSNMSPEDSSIYLCSVVVQGRGGAGANVLTFGAGSRLTVL.

This clone was seen more than once but under ten times. J is TRBJ2-1 and V is TRBV28, with D uncertain. The germline CDR1 and CDR2 sequences are MDHEN and SYDVKM. The CDR3 extends over 16 amino acids. V lost 4 bases to trimming and J lost 5 bases, with 18 bases between them. CDR3 in DNA: TGTGCCAGCAGTTCCCTGGGCGCTAAACATAACAATGAGCAGTTCTTC. Its translation is CASSSLGAKHNNEQFF.

In its sample, this clone was seen a few times. The sample carries other DNA sequences with the same CDR3. The chain uses TRBV7-8 and TRBJ1-1; 9 bases are a match to TRBD1. The junction had 5 bases not matched to a gene; V was cut back by 4 bases and J by 5 bases. This CDR3 spans 14 amino acids. The germline V gene encodes CDR1 SGHVS and CDR2 FQNEAQ. The CDR3 DNA reads TGTGCCAGCAGCTCGACAGGGGGTAGGACTGAAGCTTTCTTT. Residues: CASSSTGGRTEAFF.

Only a few counts were recorded for this clone. The gene calls are TRBV5-6 and TRBJ2-5, with D possibly being TRBD1 (6 bases). Trimming removed 5 bases from V and 5 bases from J, with 16 bases in between. Germline CDR1 SGHDT, CDR2 YYEEEE. The CDR3 spans 14 residues. The CDR3 sequence is CASRQGPLGETQYF. The CDR3 region has the DNA TGTGCCAGCAGACAGGGACCCCTAGGGGAGACCCAGTACTTC.